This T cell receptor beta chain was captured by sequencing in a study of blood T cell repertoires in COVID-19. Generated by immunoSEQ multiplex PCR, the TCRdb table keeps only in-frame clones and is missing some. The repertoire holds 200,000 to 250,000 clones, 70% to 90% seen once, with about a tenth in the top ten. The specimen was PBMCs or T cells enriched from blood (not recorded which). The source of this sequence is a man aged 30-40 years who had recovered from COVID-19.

The CDR3 reads CASSYRGYYGYTF. The CDR3 bases are TGTGCCAGCAGTTACCGGGGATACTATGGCTACACCTTC. V usage is TRBV6-5 and J usage is TRBJ1-2; D remains unclear. The germline V gene encodes CDR1 MNHEY and CDR2 SVGAGI. V lost 2 bases, J lost 3 bases, and 7 bases lay in between. The CDR3 consists of 13 residues.